This TCR beta chain derives from a study of shared clonotypes between healthy human individuals. General study results and limits: Since donors were few, the genetic and exposure-history diversity represented was limited. Sample collection involved blood only; tissue repertoires are likely different.

The CDR3 has 17 amino acids. V trimming: 6 bases; J trimming: 1 base; junction bases outside the gene matches: 13. CDR1 is ENHRY and CDR2 is SYGVKD in the germline V gene. CD8 cells classed as naive were CD45RO-negative and positively selected for CCR7, excluding terminally differentiated effector memory CD45RA+ cells. Method: immunoSEQ multiplex PCR; TCRdb's copy keeps in-frame clones and lacks some. In the table there are around 2,100,000 clones, about 95% of which are singletons. Comment on this clone: Antigen: not known.

The chain couples TRBV10-3 to TRBJ2-5; 8 bases are a match to TRBD2. The sequenced sample was naive CD8+ T cells sorted from blood. This TCR was recovered from a man between 18 and 29 years old in good health. This CDR3 is CAISKGSGILSQETQYF. CDR3 in DNA: TGTGCCATCAGCAAAGGTAGCGGGATACTGAGCCAAGAGACCCAGTACTTC.